This TCR beta chain was captured in a study of blood T cell repertoires in COVID-19. The germline V gene has CDR1 LGHNA and CDR2 YSLEER. The CDR3 contains 16 residues. The junction had 14 bases not matched to a gene; V was cut back by 3 bases and J by 14 bases. The method was immunoSEQ multiplex PCR; TCRdb's version includes in-frame clones alone and lacks a portion of them. The sample shows 300,000 to 400,000 clones, roughly 89% of them seen only once. The sample was peripheral blood. The chain carries TRBV4-3 and TRBJ1-6; TRBD1 matches at 9 bases. This receptor was identified in a woman aged 18-29 years who had recovered from COVID-19. The CDR3 loop is CASSHGPDRGSPALHF. DNA of the CDR3: TGCGCCAGCAGCCACGGACCGGACAGGGGCTCGCCGGCCCTCCACTTT.